This T cell receptor (beta chain) was found in a study of blood T cells in healthy people across ages. Together with a sample-barcoded 5' primer, a J-beta primer mix was included in a second PCR lasting about 6 to 12 cycles. TCRdb ran MiXCR on the 5' RACE reads and lists one entry per CDR3 protein. The table includes about 570,000 distinct CDR3 sequences, roughly a quarter detected once. This sample also appeared in a second study, on T cells of mothers and their children.

The sequenced material came from blood. The clonotype comes from a boy between 2 and 10 years old in good health.

The CDR3 region is CASSLRPGQGLYEQYV. CDR3 in DNA: TGTGCCAGCAGTTTACGGCCGGGACAGGGGCTCTACGAGCAGTACGTC. The rearrangement uses TRBV6-2 or TRBV6-3 and TRBJ2-7; 10 bases are shared with TRBD1. The V gene end was trimmed by 4 bases and the J gene end by 3 bases; junction bases not matched to a gene: 9. Germline CDR1 reads MNHEY; CDR2 reads SVGEGT. This CDR3 region has 16 residues.